This T cell receptor (beta chain) stems from a study of blood T cell repertoires in COVID-19. Overall study: The United States, Italy and Spain provided the acute and convalescent COVID-19 samples. PBMCs, B-cell-depleted T cells, or T cells were the source of the cDNA or gDNA that made up the material.

Germline values: CDR1 MNHEY, CDR2 SMNVEV (reference sequence). Trimming took off 8 bases at V and 2 bases at J, with 11 bases between the two ends. The CDR3 is made up of 13 amino acids. As originally analysed: How many nucleated cells were present was estimated from reference gene primer amplification. The repertoire was sequenced with immunoSEQ multiplex PCR; TCRdb's copy has only in-frame clones and lacks some. V, J and clone size are taken as reported in that table, and D and trimming were inferred from the DNA itself. This sample has fewer than 55,000 clones, with around 83% found just once. In its sample, this clone was seen a few times.

The chain combines TRBV27 with TRBJ2-3; maybe TRBD1 (6 bases). This receptor was identified in a man aged 45-60 years with acute or convalescent COVID-19. The sequenced sample consisted of peripheral blood. CDR3 DNA: TGTGCCAGCGGTGGACAGTACACAGATACGCAGTATTTT. Translated, it gives CASGGQYTDTQYF.